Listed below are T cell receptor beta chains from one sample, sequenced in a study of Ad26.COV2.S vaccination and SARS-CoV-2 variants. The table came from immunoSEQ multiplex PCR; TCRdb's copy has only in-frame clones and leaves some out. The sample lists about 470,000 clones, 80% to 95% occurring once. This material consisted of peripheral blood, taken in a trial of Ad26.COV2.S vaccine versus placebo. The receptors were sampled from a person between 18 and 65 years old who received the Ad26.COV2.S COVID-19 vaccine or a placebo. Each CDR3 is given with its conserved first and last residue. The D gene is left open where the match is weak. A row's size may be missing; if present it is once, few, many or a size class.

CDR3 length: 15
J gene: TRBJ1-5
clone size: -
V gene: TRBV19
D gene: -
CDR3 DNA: TGTGCCAGTAGTAGATTGTCGGAACCCGATCAGCCCCAGCATTTT
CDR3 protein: CASSRLSEPDQPQHF

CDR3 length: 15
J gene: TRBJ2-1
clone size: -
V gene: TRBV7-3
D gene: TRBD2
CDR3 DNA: TGTGCCAGCAGCCTACTAGCGGGGGCCGCCAATGAGCAGTTCTTC
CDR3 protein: CASSLLAGAANEQFF

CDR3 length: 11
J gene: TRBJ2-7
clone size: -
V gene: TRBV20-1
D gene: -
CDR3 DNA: TGCAGTGCTAGGGGAGACTACGAGCAGTACTTC
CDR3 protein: CSARGDYEQYF

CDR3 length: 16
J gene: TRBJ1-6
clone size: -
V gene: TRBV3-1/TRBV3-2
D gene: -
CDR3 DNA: TGTGCCAGCAGCCAAGATCATAACACCTATAATTCACCCCTCCACTTT
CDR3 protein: CASSQDHNTYNSPLHF

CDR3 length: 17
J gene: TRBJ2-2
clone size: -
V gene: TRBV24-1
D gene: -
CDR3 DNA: TGTGCCACCAGTGATCTTAGTATGGGTATGAACACCGGGGAGCTGTTTTTT
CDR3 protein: CATSDLSMGMNTGELFF

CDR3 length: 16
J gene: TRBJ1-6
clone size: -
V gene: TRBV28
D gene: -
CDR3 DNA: TGTGCCAGCAGATTTTTGACGGGCTCCTATAATTCACCCCTCCACTTT
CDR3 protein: CASRFLTGSYNSPLHF

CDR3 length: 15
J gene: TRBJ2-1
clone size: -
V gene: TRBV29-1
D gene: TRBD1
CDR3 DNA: TGCAGCGTTGAAGATCCGGACAGGGTTAACAATGAGCAGTTCTTC
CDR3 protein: CSVEDPDRVNNEQFF

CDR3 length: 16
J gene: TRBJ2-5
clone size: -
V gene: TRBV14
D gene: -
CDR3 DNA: TGTGCCAGCATGGGGTGTGAGACGGAGCCTAGGGAGACCCAGTACTTC
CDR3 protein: CASMGCETEPRETQYF

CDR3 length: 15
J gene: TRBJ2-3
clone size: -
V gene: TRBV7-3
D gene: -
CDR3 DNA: TGTGCCAGCAGCCCAAACGGAGGATTGCTGGATACGCAGTATTTT
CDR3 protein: CASSPNGGLLDTQYF

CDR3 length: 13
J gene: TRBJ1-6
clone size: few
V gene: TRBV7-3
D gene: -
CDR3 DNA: TGTGCCAGCAGTTCCACAGGCGATTCACCCCTCCACTTT
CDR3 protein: CASSSTGDSPLHF

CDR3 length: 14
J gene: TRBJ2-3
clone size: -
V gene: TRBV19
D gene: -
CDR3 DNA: TGTGCCAGTAGTCTTGGGACGGCGCAAGATACGCAGTATTTT
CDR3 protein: CASSLGTAQDTQYF

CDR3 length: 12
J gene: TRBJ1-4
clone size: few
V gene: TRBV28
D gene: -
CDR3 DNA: TGTGCCAGCAGTTCCCAAGGGGAAAAACTGTTTTTT
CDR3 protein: CASSSQGEKLFF

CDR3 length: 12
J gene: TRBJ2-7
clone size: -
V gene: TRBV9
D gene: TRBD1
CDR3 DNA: TGTGCCAGCAGCTTGGACAGGGGCGAGCAGTACTTC
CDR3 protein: CASSLDRGEQYF

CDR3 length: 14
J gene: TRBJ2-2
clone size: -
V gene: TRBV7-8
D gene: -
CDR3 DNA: TGTGCCAGCAGCCCCCAAGCCAACACCGGGGAGCTGTTTTTT
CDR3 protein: CASSPQANTGELFF

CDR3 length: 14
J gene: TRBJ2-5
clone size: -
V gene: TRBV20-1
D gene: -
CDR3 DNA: TGCAGTGCTAGTCGGGCAGGCCTACAAGAGACCCAGTACTTC
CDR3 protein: CSASRAGLQETQYF

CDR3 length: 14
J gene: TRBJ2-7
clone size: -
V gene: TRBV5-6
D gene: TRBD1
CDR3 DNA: TGTGCCAGCAGCCTAGGGACAGGGCGGCACGAGCAGTACTTC
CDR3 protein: CASSLGTGRHEQYF

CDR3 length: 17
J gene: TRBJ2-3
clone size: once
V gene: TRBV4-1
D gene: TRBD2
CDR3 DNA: TGCGCCAGCAGCCAAGTATCTGGGACTAGCGGCACAGATACGCAGTATTTT
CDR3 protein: CASSQVSGTSGTDTQYF

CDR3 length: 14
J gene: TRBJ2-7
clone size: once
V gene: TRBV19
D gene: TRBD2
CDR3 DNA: TGTGCCAGTAGTGGACTAGCGGGAGTCTACGAGCAGTACTTC
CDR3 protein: CASSGLAGVYEQYF

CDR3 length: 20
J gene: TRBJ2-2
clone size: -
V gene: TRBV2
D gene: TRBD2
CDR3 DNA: TGTGCCAGCAGCCCACGGGGACTAGCGGGAGCGTTCGCGAACACCGGGGAGCTGTTTTTT
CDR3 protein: CASSPRGLAGAFANTGELFF

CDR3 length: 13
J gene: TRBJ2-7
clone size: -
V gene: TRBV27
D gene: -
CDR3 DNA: TGTGCCAGCAGTTTCCGGAGGGGTTACGAGCAGTACTTC
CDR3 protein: CASSFRRGYEQYF

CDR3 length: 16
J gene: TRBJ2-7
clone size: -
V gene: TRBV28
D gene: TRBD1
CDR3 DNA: TGTGCCAGCACCACAGACTTAGGACAGGGGGGTAGGGAGCAGTACTTC
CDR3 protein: CASTTDLGQGGREQYF

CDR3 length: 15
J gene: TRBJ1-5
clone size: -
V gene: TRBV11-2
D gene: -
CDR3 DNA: TGTGCCAGCAGCTTATCAGGGGTTAGCAATCAGCCCCAGCATTTT
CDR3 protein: CASSLSGVSNQPQHF

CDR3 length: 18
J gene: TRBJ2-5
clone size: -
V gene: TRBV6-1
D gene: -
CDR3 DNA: TGTGCCAGCAGTGAAACCCCCTTTGGCGGGGCGGACCAAGAGACCCAGTACTTC
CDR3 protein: CASSETPFGGADQETQYF

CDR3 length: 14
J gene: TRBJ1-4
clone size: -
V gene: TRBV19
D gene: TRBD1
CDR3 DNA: TGTGCCAGTAGAAGGACAGGGGGTAATGAAAAACTGTTTTTT
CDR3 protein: CASRRTGGNEKLFF

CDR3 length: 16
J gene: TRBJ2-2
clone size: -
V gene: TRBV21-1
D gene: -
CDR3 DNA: TGTGCCAGCAGCAAAAGAAGCGGAACTATCCGAGGGGAGCTGTTTTTT
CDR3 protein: CASSKRSGTIRGELFF

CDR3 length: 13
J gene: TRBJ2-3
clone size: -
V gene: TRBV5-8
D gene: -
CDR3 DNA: TGTGCCAGCAGCTTGACAGGGACAGATACGCAGTATTTT
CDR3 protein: CASSLTGTDTQYF

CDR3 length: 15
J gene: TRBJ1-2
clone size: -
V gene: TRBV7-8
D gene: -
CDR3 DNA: TGTGCCAGCAGCTTACTTCGGGAGACTGGCTATGGCTACACCTTC
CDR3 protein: CASSLLRETGYGYTF

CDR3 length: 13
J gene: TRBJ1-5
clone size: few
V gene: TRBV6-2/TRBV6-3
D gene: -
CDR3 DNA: TGTGCCAGCAGTTTTCCCAGCAATCAGCCCCAGCATTTT
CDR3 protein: CASSFPSNQPQHF

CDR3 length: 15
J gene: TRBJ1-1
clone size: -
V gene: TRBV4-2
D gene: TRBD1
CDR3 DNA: TGTGCCAGCAGCCAAAAGACAGGGCTGAACACTGAAGCTTTCTTT
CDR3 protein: CASSQKTGLNTEAFF

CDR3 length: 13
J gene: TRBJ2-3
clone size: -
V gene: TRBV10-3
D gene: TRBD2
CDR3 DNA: TGTGCCATCGGAGCGGGAGACACCGATACGCAGTATTTT
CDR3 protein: CAIGAGDTDTQYF

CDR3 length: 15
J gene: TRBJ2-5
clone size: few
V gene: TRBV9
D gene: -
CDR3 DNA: TGTGCCAGCAGCGTAGACACGGGGGTGGTGGAGACCCAGTACTTC
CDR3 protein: CASSVDTGVVETQYF

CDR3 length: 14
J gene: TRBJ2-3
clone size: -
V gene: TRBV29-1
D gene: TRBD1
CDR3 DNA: TGCAGCGTTGATCACAGGGGAGGCACAGATACGCAGTATTTT
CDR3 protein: CSVDHRGGTDTQYF

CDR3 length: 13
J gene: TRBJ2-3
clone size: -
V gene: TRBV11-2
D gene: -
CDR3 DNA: TGTGCCAGCAGCTTCTCCAGAGCAGATACGCAGTATTTT
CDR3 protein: CASSFSRADTQYF

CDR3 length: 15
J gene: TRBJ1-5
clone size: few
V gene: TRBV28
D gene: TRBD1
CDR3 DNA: TGTGCCAGCAGTTCACCGGGACAGGGGCGTCAGCCCCAGCATTTT
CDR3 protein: CASSSPGQGRQPQHF

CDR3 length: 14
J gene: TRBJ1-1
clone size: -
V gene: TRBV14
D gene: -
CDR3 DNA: TGTGCCAGCAGCCAAGTGTCAGAGAACACTGAAGCTTTCTTT
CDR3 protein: CASSQVSENTEAFF

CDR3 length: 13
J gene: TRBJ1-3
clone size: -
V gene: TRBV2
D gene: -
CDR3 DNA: TGTGCCAGCCTAGACCATAGAAGAAACACCATATATTTT
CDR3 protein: CASLDHRRNTIYF